This T cell receptor (beta chain) was sequenced during a study of T cell responses to AZD1222 COVID-19 vaccine. Turning to the study itself: Pooling was applied to second doses at about 4 or about 12 weeks.

Details on this clone: Its antigen is not identified.

Study-wide results and caveats: Just six AZD1222 recipients tested seropositive at baseline. The donor cohort was predominantly white British with a female majority, and clonal diversity may have been underestimated. Nearly half of spike-specific TCRs reportedly go after variant regions that carry no mutations.

Some clones are missing from TCRdb's copy, which holds only in-frame ones; the method was immunoSEQ multiplex PCR. The sample comprises roughly 120,000 clones, about 91% of which are singletons, and approximately 2.5% rests with the top ten. Germline CDR1 reads MNHEY; CDR2 reads SMNVEV (reference sequence). There are 14 residues in the CDR3. The ends lost 5 bases at V and 4 bases at J; junction bases unmatched: 4. The sample was peripheral blood, taken on day 0 of AZD1222 vaccination. The receptor comes from an adult in good health. V gene TRBV27 combines with J gene TRBJ1-1, with 10 nucleotides matching TRBD1. The CDR3: CASSDRQGATEAFF. For the CDR3, the DNA is TGTGCCAGCAGTGATCGACAGGGGGCCACTGAAGCTTTCTTT.